This is a list of T cell receptor beta chains from one sample in a study of OX40 agonist ivuxolimab in advanced cancers. The method was immunoSEQ multiplex PCR; TCRdb's version includes in-frame clones alone and lacks a portion of them. The table records about 70,000 clones, more than 85% of them present only once. The specimen was CD4+ or CD8+ T cells sorted from blood, collected in a trial of the OX40 agonist ivuxolimab. These receptors all stem from an adult with an advanced solid tumor such as melanoma, head and neck, liver or kidney cancer. Each CDR3 is given with its conserved first and last residue. D genes are given only for firm matches. Clone size, where shown, is once, few, many, or a class for clones that have expanded.

V gene	J gene	D gene	clone size	CDR3 DNA	CDR3 protein
TRBV7-3	TRBJ1-1	-	-	TGTGCCAGCAGCCCTCATGGACAGATGAACACTGAAGCTTTCTTT	CASSPHGQMNTEAFF
TRBV27	TRBJ2-7	-	-	TGTGCCAGCAGTCCAGGACAGACTGTCTACGAGCAGTACTTC	CASSPGQTVYEQYF
TRBV7-9	TRBJ2-1	TRBD2	-	TGTGCCAGCAGCCCCCCGGGGGGGGCCTACAATGAGCAGTTCTTC	CASSPPGGAYNEQFF
TRBV9	TRBJ2-2	-	-	TGTGCCAGCAGCGTAGAGGGAAACACCGGGGAGCTGTTTTTT	CASSVEGNTGELFF
TRBV29-1	TRBJ2-7	TRBD1	once	TGCAGCGCCCGGACAGGGGGCTCCTACGAGCAGTACTTC	CSARTGGSYEQYF
TRBV5-6	TRBJ2-1	TRBD1	-	TGTGCCAGCAGCTTGTGGCAGGGGGTTGGTGAGCAGTTCTTC	CASSLWQGVGEQFF
TRBV25-1	TRBJ1-1	-	-	TGTGCCAGCAGTGGGGTAACAGGGAGCACTGAAGCTTTCTTT	CASSGVTGSTEAFF
TRBV30	TRBJ1-1	TRBD1	-	TGTGCCTGGAGGCCCGGACAGGGAAACACTGAAGCTTTCTTT	CAWRPGQGNTEAFF
TRBV4-3	TRBJ1-1	TRBD1	-	TGCGCCAGCAGCCAAGATCCTATTGGGACAGCTTACAATGAAGCTTTCTTT	CASSQDPIGTAYNEAFF
TRBV19	TRBJ2-7	-	-	TGTGCCAGTAGTATACAGGGCTCCTACGAGCAGTACTTC	CASSIQGSYEQYF
TRBV9	TRBJ1-5	-	-	TGTGCCAGCAGCAGCCGGGGGGGTCGACCCTATAGCAATCAGCCCCAGCATTTT	CASSSRGGRPYSNQPQHF
TRBV27	TRBJ2-1	-	-	TGTGCCAGCAGTTTAACAGGGAATTCCTACAATGAGCAGTTCTTC	CASSLTGNSYNEQFF
TRBV15	TRBJ1-1	-	-	TGTGCCACCATGCAGAGCACTGAAGCTTTCTTT	CATMQSTEAFF
TRBV7-2	TRBJ1-1	-	-	TGTGCCAGCAGCTTACTTGCTGGGATTGAAGCTTTCTTT	CASSLLAGIEAFF
TRBV13	TRBJ2-3	-	-	TGTGCCAGCAGCTTAGCAGCATCCACAGATACGCAGTATTTT	CASSLAASTDTQYF
TRBV6-6	TRBJ1-1	-	-	TGTGCCAGCAACCTGACGCCTACGACTGAAGCTTTCTTT	CASNLTPTTEAFF
TRBV7-2	TRBJ2-2	-	-	TGTGCCAGCAGCTTCACAGAGAACACCGGGGAGCTGTTTTTT	CASSFTENTGELFF
TRBV4-1	TRBJ1-2	-	-	TGCGCCAGCAGCCAAGCCCCCCTAACAGCTGGGCTTAACTATGGCTACACCTTC	CASSQAPLTAGLNYGYTF
TRBV27	TRBJ2-7	-	-	TGTGCCAGCAGTTTAGGGCGGGCCTCCTACGAGCAGTACTTC	CASSLGRASYEQYF
TRBV11-2	TRBJ2-5	-	-	TGTGCCAGCAGCTTAAATCGTGCCGACCAAGAGACCCAGTACTTC	CASSLNRADQETQYF
TRBV13	TRBJ2-5	TRBD1	-	TGTGCCAGCAGCTTGGACAGGAACTCAGAGACCCAGTACTTC	CASSLDRNSETQYF
TRBV7-9	TRBJ2-7	TRBD1	-	TGTGCCAGCAGCTTTTCTGGGACAGGGGTATCCTACGAGCAGTACTTC	CASSFSGTGVSYEQYF
TRBV5-4	TRBJ2-1	TRBD2	-	TGTGCCAGCAGCTTGGGGGTAGCGGGGGGAGGTAATGAGCAGTTCTTC	CASSLGVAGGGNEQFF
TRBV25-1	TRBJ1-4	-	-	TGTGCCAGCAGTGAAGGGGGGGAGGAAAAACTGTTTTTT	CASSEGGEEKLFF
TRBV15	TRBJ2-1	-	-	TGTGCCACCAGCCGATTGGACATTCCCGACGGTGATGAGCAGTTCTTC	CATSRLDIPDGDEQFF
TRBV19	TRBJ2-7	TRBD1	-	TGTGCCAGCGCGGGACAGGGACCCTACGAGCAGTACTTC	CASAGQGPYEQYF
TRBV11-2	TRBJ1-1	-	few	TGTGCCAGCAGCTTAGTCGGGGGGGCGAACACTGAAGCTTTCTTT	CASSLVGGANTEAFF
TRBV9	TRBJ2-7	TRBD1	-	TGTGCCAGCAGCCCAACACCCGGGACAGGGGGCTACGAGCAGTACTTC	CASSPTPGTGGYEQYF
TRBV6-1	TRBJ2-3	-	-	TGTGCCAGCAGTGACCCCGGACGGACAGATACGCAGTATTTT	CASSDPGRTDTQYF
TRBV7-9	TRBJ1-2	TRBD1	-	TGTGCCAGCAGCTTAGATGACAGGGGGCGAGGAGGCTACACCTTC	CASSLDDRGRGGYTF
TRBV11-2	TRBJ2-4	-	once	TGTGCCAGCAGCGGGGCGTTGAGAAACATTCAGTACTTC	CASSGALRNIQYF
TRBV6-5	TRBJ1-1	-	-	TGTGCCAGCAATTTCGACCAATGGGACACTGAAGCTTTCTTT	CASNFDQWDTEAFF
TRBV7-9	TRBJ2-7	-	-	TGTGCCAGCACCTTTTGGGGTGGGGACACCTACGAGCAGTACTTC	CASTFWGGDTYEQYF
TRBV27	TRBJ1-2	TRBD1	-	TGTGCCAGCAGTTTCGGGACAGGGGGCTGGGGCTACACCTTC	CASSFGTGGWGYTF
TRBV4-1	TRBJ2-7	-	-	TGCGCCAGCAGCCAAGGGGCCGGCTACGAGCAGTACTTC	CASSQGAGYEQYF
TRBV27	TRBJ1-2	-	-	TGTGCCAGCTGGCCGCGGGGGGCGGGCTATGGCTACACCTTC	CASWPRGAGYGYTF
TRBV27	TRBJ2-3	-	-	TGTGCCAGCAGTTTGGGGGGCGGCACAGATACGCAGTATTTT	CASSLGGGTDTQYF
TRBV6-4	TRBJ2-2	-	-	TGTGCCAGCAGTGAGGACCCCGAGGTCACCGGGGAGCTGTTTTTT	CASSEDPEVTGELFF
TRBV5-6	TRBJ1-1	TRBD1	-	TGTGCCAGCAGCTTGGCCGGGACAGGGGGCGCCTACACTGAAGCTTTCTTT	CASSLAGTGGAYTEAFF
TRBV6-5	TRBJ1-2	TRBD1	-	TGTGCCAGCAGTTACTCCGAGGGGGCGGGTGGCTACACCTTC	CASSYSEGAGGYTF
TRBV2	TRBJ1-1	TRBD1	few	TGTGCCAGCAGTTCATGGACAGGGGGCTTCACTGAAGCTTTCTTT	CASSSWTGGFTEAFF
TRBV6-4	TRBJ1-1	-	-	TGTGCCAGCAGTGTTTCTATATGGACTGAAGCTTTCTTT	CASSVSIWTEAFF